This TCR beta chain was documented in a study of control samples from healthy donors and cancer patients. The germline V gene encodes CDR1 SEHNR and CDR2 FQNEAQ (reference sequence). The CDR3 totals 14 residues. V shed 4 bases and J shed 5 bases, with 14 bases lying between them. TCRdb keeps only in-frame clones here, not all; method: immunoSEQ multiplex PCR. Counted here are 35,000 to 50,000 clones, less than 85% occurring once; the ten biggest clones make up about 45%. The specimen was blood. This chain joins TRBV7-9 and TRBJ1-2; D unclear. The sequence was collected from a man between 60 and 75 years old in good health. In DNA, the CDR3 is TGTGCCAGCAGCTCCCCAACCGACCGTTATGGCTACACCTTC. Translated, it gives CASSSPTDRYGYTF.